The source of this TCR beta chain is a study of T cells in localized non-small cell lung cancer. Repertoires were generated with immunoSEQ multiplex PCR, while TCRdb's copy carries only in-frame clones and drops some. The repertoire holds over 20,000 clones, with about 86% as singletons. Looked up from germline, CDR1 is MGHRA and CDR2 is YSYEKL. J was trimmed by 7 bases and V by 1 base; bases with no gene match: 4. The CDR3 is 16 amino acids. V and J are TRBV4-1 and TRBJ1-6; 10 positions agree with TRBD1. This receptor was obtained from a man aged 40 to 70 with stage II lung adenocarcinoma. The input for sequencing was PBMCs, taken before any cancer treatment. DNA for the CDR3: TGCGCCAGCAGCCAAGGGGACAGGGGAGAGAATTCACCCCTCCACTTT. Amino acid sequence: CASSQGDRGENSPLHF.